These 19 T cell receptor beta chains share one sample of origin, sequenced in a study of shared clonotypes between healthy human individuals. Assay used: immunoSEQ multiplex PCR; TCRdb lists only in-frame clones, some missing. Of 2 million to 3 million clones in the sample, 80% to 95% were seen once. Sequenced material: naive CD4+ T cells from PBMCs. The sample's subset: CD45RA+ positively selected. These receptors came from a man between 18 and 29 years old in good health. Some clones in this sample may be carry-over from other donors' samples.

This chain joins TRBV2 and TRBJ1-2; 11 positions match TRBD1. V was pared by 7 bases and J by 7 bases, with 5 bases of the junction left unmatched. The CDR3 runs to 13 residues. Germline CDR1 and CDR2: SNHLY and FYNNEI. Written as DNA, the CDR3 is TGTGCCAGCATTTGGACAGGGGGCTTTGGCTACACCTTC. Protein sequence: CASIWTGGFGYTF.

This rearrangement joins TRBV4-2 to TRBJ1-2; weak D call: TRBD1 (5 bases). This CDR3 spans 15 amino acids. Per the germline V gene, CDR1 is LGHNA and CDR2 is YNFKEQ. V lost 1 base and J 0 bases, leaving 9 bases between the germline ends. The CDR3 reads CASSQGGPANYGYTF. As DNA, the CDR3 is TGTGCCAGCAGCCAAGGGGGCCCAGCTAACTATGGCTACACCTTC.

Note on this clone: The sample contains more than one DNA sequence encoding this CDR3. V is TRBV18 and J is TRBJ2-1; D is tentatively TRBD1 or TRBD2 (5 bases each). Trimming shortened V by 6 bases and J by 9 bases, and 9 bases separated the two germline ends. There are 11 residues in the CDR3. Germline V gene data show CDR1 as KGHSH and CDR2 as LQKENI. The CDR3 region has the DNA TGTGCCAGCTCTCCTGGGGGTGAGCAGTTCTTC. This encodes CASSPGGEQFF.

V usage is TRBV5-3 and J usage is TRBJ2-1, with a possible D match to TRBD2 (6 bases). TRBV5-3 is assigned to the ORF class and has an uncertain function. V lost 4 bases to trimming and J lost 16 bases, with 18 bases between them. This CDR3 is 12 amino acids long. Here the CDR3 reads CARSAGRGLHFF. The CDR3 DNA is TGTGCCAGAAGCGCGGGGAGAGGCCTCCACTTCTTC.

This chain uses TRBV6-6 with TRBJ1-5; TRBD1 aligns across 10 bases. Looked up from germline, CDR1 is MNHNY and CDR2 is SVGAGI (reference sequence). With 2 bases clipped from V and 5 bases from J, the junction kept 6 bases outside the gene matches. The CDR3 length is 16 residues. The CDR3 nucleotides are TGTGCCAGCAGTTACCTACAGGACAGGGGGTATCAGCCCCAGCATTTT. Its translation: CASSYLQDRGYQPQHF.

The sample holds a few counts of this clone. The rearrangement joins TRBV28 to TRBJ1-2, with 8 bases matching TRBD1. V shed 8 bases and J 8 bases; nucleotides not matched to a gene: 7. The CDR3 is 12 amino acids. The germline CDR1 and CDR2 sequences are MDHEN and SYDVKM. The CDR3: CASQGAGEGYTF. As DNA, the CDR3 is TGTGCCAGCCAGGGGGCGGGGGAAGGCTACACCTTC.

V and J are TRBV6-5 and TRBJ2-5; D perhaps matches TRBD2 (6 bases). The CDR3 runs 14 residues. V was trimmed by 2 bases and J by 5 bases, leaving 12 bases between them. Germline V gene sequence: CDR1 MNHEY, CDR2 SVGAGI. The CDR3: CASSYQSGRETQYF. CDR3 coding DNA: TGTGCCAGCAGTTACCAGTCAGGGAGGGAGACCCAGTACTTC.

A word on this clone: A much larger clone is a single base away; this may be a read error. The chain couples TRBV11-1 to TRBJ2-1; D remains ambiguous. The V end was cut by 7 bases, the J end by 4 bases, with 5 bases between. CDR1 is SGHAT, CDR2 FQDESV, per germline (reference sequence). This CDR3 is 11 amino acids long. The CDR3 sequence is CASTFYNEQFF. The CDR3 DNA sequence: TGTGCCAGCACCTTTTACAATGAGCAGTTCTTC.

V gene TRBV9 combines with J gene TRBJ2-6; maybe TRBD2 (5 bases). V dropped 7 bases and J dropped 1 base, with 6 bases sitting between them. This CDR3 has 13 amino acids. Germline assignment: CDR1 SGDLS and CDR2 YYNGEE. This CDR3 is CASRESGANVLTF. As DNA, the CDR3 is TGTGCCAGCCGGGAATCTGGGGCCAACGTCCTGACTTTC. The full variable domain, with the rest looked up from reference TRBV9 and TRBJ2-6, is DSGVTQTPKHLITATGQRVTLRCSPRSGDLSVYWYQQSLDQGLQFLIQYYNGEERAKGNILERFSAQQFPDLHSELNLSSLELGDSALYFCASRESGANVLTFGAGSRLTVL.

The chain has TRBV2 and TRBJ1-5, with TRBD1 as a possible D gene (5 bases). V was trimmed by 5 bases and J by 6 bases, leaving 20 bases between them. Germline loops: CDR1 SNHLY, CDR2 FYNNEI. The CDR3 covers 16 residues. CDR3 region: CASSKGTAMSGQPQHF. The CDR3 bases are TGTGCCAGCAGTAAAGGGACCGCAATGAGCGGTCAGCCCCAGCATTTT.

The rearrangement links TRBV7-2 to TRBJ2-7; no clear D gene. This CDR3 contains 11 residues. CDR1 SGHTA and CDR2 FQGNSA come from the germline V gene. V lost 2 bases to trimming and J lost 4 bases, with 3 bases between them. The CDR3 nucleotides read TGTGCCAGCAGCTTAATGTACGAGCAGTACTTC. Residues: CASSLMYEQYF.

The V and J genes are TRBV18 and TRBJ2-2, with 9 nucleotides matching TRBD1. CDR1 KGHSH and CDR2 LQKENI come from the germline V gene. V shed 3 bases and J 0 bases; nucleotides not matched to a gene: 5. The CDR3 has 17 residues. In DNA form, the CDR3 reads TGTGCCAGCTCACCCCGGACAGGGGAGGCGAACACCGGGGAGCTGTTTTTT. Amino acid sequence: CASSPRTGEANTGELFF.

This clone has more than one count but fewer than ten. The V and J genes are TRBV28 and TRBJ1-5; D is undetermined. Germline V gene sequence: CDR1 MDHEN, CDR2 SYDVKM. V shed 7 bases and J shed 6 bases, with 19 bases lying between them. The CDR3 is 15 residues long. The DNA for the CDR3 is TGTGCCAGCACTAGGTCTGCCTCTTACCTTCAGCCCCAGCATTTT. Translated: CASTRSASYLQPQHF.

This chain links TRBV4-1 with TRBJ2-7, with D tentatively TRBD1 (5 bases). Germline CDR1 is MGHRA and CDR2 is YSYEKL. CDR3 length: 15 residues. Trimming cost V 4 bases and J 0 bases, with 13 bases left between them. CDR3 amino acids: CASSLRAGFSYEQYF. CDR3 nucleotide sequence: TGCGCCAGCAGCCTCAGGGCAGGGTTCTCCTACGAGCAGTACTTC.

The rearrangement links TRBV5-5 to TRBJ2-7; 9 nucleotides align to TRBD1. The CDR3 runs 15 residues. Trimming took 2 bases from V and 7 from J; bases not matched to a gene: 10. CDR1 is SGHKS, CDR2 YYEKEE, per germline (reference sequence). Here the CDR3 reads CASSFVQGARREQYF. Here the CDR3 DNA reads TGTGCCAGCAGCTTCGTACAGGGGGCACGGAGGGAGCAGTACTTC.

As concerns this clone: The same CDR3 also results from other DNA sequences found in this sample. J is TRBJ2-6 and V is TRBV18, with a weak D call TRBD2 (5 bases). This CDR3 is built from 16 residues. V lost 3 bases, J lost 0 bases, and 9 bases lay in between. CDR1 KGHSH and CDR2 LQKENI come from the germline V gene. The CDR3 here is CASSPPGSSGANVLTF. CDR3 bases: TGTGCCAGCTCACCCCCGGGGTCCTCTGGGGCCAACGTCCTGACTTTC.

A single count supports this clone. The gene calls are TRBV28 and TRBJ2-3, with D possibly being TRBD1 (5 bases). Per the germline V gene, CDR1 is MDHEN and CDR2 is SYDVKM. V lost 2 bases and J 6 bases, leaving 12 bases between the germline ends. The CDR3 has 14 residues. CDR3 coding DNA: TGTGCCAGCAGTTTAACGGGCAGGGCCGATACGCAGTATTTT. Protein product: CASSLTGRADTQYF. Combining the CDR3 with reference TRBV28 and TRBJ2-3 gives the whole variable domain DVKVTQSSRYLVKRTGEKVFLECVQDMDHENMFWYRQDPGLGLRLIYFSYDVKMKEKGDIPEGYSVSREKKERFSLILESASTNQTSMYLCASSLTGRADTQYFGPGTRLTVL.

In its sample, this clone was seen once. The V call is TRBV6-5, the J call TRBJ2-5; maybe TRBD2 (5 bases). The CDR3 spans 15 residues. The ends were cut back, 7 bases at V and 4 bases at J, with 19 bases in the middle. Germline CDR1 MNHEY, CDR2 SVGAGI. CDR3 in amino acids: CASISRTGVGETQYF. Written as DNA, the CDR3 is TGTGCCAGCATCTCCCGGACCGGGGTTGGAGAGACCCAGTACTTC.

This rearrangement joins TRBV20-1 to TRBJ2-3; unclear D gene. V was pared by 8 bases and J by 0 bases, with 6 bases between. Germline V CDR1 and CDR2: DFQATT, SNEGSKA (reference sequence). This CDR3 is built from 11 residues. CDR3 bases: TGCAGTAGCAGAAGCACAGATACGCAGTATTTT. Translation: CSSRSTDTQYF.